A selection of T cell receptor beta chains follows, all from one sample in a study of cytomegalovirus exposure and HLA in healthy donors. Method: immunoSEQ multiplex PCR; TCRdb's copy keeps in-frame clones and lacks some. This sample has about 130,000 clones, with more than 15% found just once. Sequencing was done on a sample of PBMCs. The receptors were sampled from a female donor in good health and CMV-seropositive. Each CDR3 is given with its conserved first and last residue. D genes are given only for firm matches. For some rows the clone size is stated as once, few or many, or as a class when expanded; others skip it.

TRBV5-1	.	TRBJ1-1	.	TGCGCCAGCAGCTCACAGGGTGAGGACACTGAAGCTTTCTTT	CASSSQGEDTEAFF
TRBV5-1	few	TRBJ1-2	.	TGCGCCAGCAGCTTGGACACCTACTATGGCTACACCTTC	CASSLDTYYGYTF
TRBV5-1	few	TRBJ1-1	.	TGCGCCAGCAGCTACGGTGAGACTGAAGCTTTCTTT	CASSYGETEAFF
TRBV6-1	.	TRBJ2-7	TRBD1	TGTGCCACCTGGGACAGGGGAAAATACGAGCAGTACTTC	CATWDRGKYEQYF
TRBV7-6	few	TRBJ2-3	TRBD2	TGTGCCAGCAGCCTACTTACTAGCGGGGGGAATACAGATACGCAGTATTTT	CASSLLTSGGNTDTQYF
TRBV5-1	.	TRBJ2-7	TRBD1	TGCGCCAGCAGCCGGGACAGGGGGTCCCACGAGCAGTACTTC	CASSRDRGSHEQYF
TRBV5-6	few	TRBJ2-5	.	TGTGCCAGCAGCACGACTGGGGCAGGGGAATGGGGCAGGACCCAGTACTTC	CASSTTGAGEWGRTQYF
TRBV4-1	few	TRBJ1-2	TRBD1	TGCGCCAGCAGCCAAGGAACACAGGGGGCCCAGAGCTACACCTTC	CASSQGTQGAQSYTF
TRBV2	.	TRBJ2-3	.	TGTGCCAGCAGTGAAGCTAACGGAAAAATAGCCTATACGCAGTATTTT	CASSEANGKIAYTQYF
TRBV5-4	.	TRBJ2-5	TRBD2	TGTGCCAGCACCGAAAAGCGGGGGACCCAAGAGACCCAGTACTTC	CASTEKRGTQETQYF
TRBV6-5	few	TRBJ1-1	.	TGTGCCAGCAGTTACTCACCAGGGGAGAACACTGAAGCTTTCTTT	CASSYSPGENTEAFF
TRBV5-6	few	TRBJ2-7	TRBD1	TGTGCCAGCAGCTTACCCGGGACAGGGCACTACGAGCAGTACTTC	CASSLPGTGHYEQYF
TRBV30	few	TRBJ1-1	.	TGTGCCTGGGGCACCCTGAACACTGAAGCTTTCTTT	CAWGTLNTEAFF
TRBV18	once	TRBJ2-7	TRBD2	TGTGCCAGCTCCCTCAACCGGCTAGCGGGCTCCTACGAGCAGTACTTC	CASSLNRLAGSYEQYF
TRBV27	.	TRBJ2-1	TRBD2	TGTGCCAGCAGTTTATTAGCACTAGCGGTCGTCAATGAGCAGTTCTTC	CASSLLALAVVNEQFF
TRBV4-3	.	TRBJ2-7	.	TGCGCCAGCAGCCAGGGAGCCGGGCCCCTCTCCTACGAGCAGTACTTC	CASSQGAGPLSYEQYF
TRBV12-5	.	TRBJ2-2	.	TGTGCTAGTGGAAGCCGAACAGGGACCAGGTACACCGGGGAGCTGTTTTTT	CASGSRTGTRYTGELFF
TRBV5-6	few	TRBJ2-1	TRBD2	TGTGCCAGCAGCTTAGGACTAGCGGCGGTCGGGTCCTACAATGAGCAGTTCTTC	CASSLGLAAVGSYNEQFF
TRBV9	.	TRBJ2-1	TRBD1	TGTGCCAGCAGCGACAGGGGGTCGTTCAACAATGAGCAGTTCTTC	CASSDRGSFNNEQFF
TRBV4-2	.	TRBJ1-5	.	TGTGCCAGCAGCCAAGGTGTCGGAGAAGGTCAGCCCCAGCATTTT	CASSQGVGEGQPQHF
TRBV6-1	.	TRBJ1-6	TRBD1	TGTGCCAGCAGTGAATACCGTCAGGGGGGAGTGAGGGGCAATTCACCCCTCCACTTT	CASSEYRQGGVRGNSPLHF
TRBV25-1	few	TRBJ2-1	.	TGTGCCAGCACGCGCTCCGGGACATACAATGAGCAGTTCTTC	CASTRSGTYNEQFF
TRBV10-3	few	TRBJ2-1	TRBD2	TGTGCCATCTCACGGACTAGCGGGAGGGTCCGGGACAATGAGCAGTTCTTC	CAISRTSGRVRDNEQFF
TRBV7-2	.	TRBJ2-3	.	TGTGCCAGCAGCTTTGGTAACAGGTATTCAGGCACAGATACGCAGTATTTT	CASSFGNRYSGTDTQYF
TRBV28	.	TRBJ1-1	TRBD1	TGTGCCAGCAGTACGACAGGGATCAGCACTGAAGCTTTCTTT	CASSTTGISTEAFF
TRBV6-1	few	TRBJ1-4	TRBD1	TGTGCCAGCAGGACAGGGACAGGGGAAGAAAAACTGTTTTTT	CASRTGTGEEKLFF
TRBV4-3	few	TRBJ1-5	.	TGCGCCAGCAGCCAAGATTGGGCAGGGTCCATGCCCCAGCATTTT	CASSQDWAGSMPQHF
TRBV5-1	.	TRBJ1-2	TRBD1	TGCGCCAGCAGCTCCGGACAGGCCCTAGAGAGCTATGGCTACACCTTC	CASSSGQALESYGYTF
TRBV9	.	TRBJ1-2	.	TGTGCCAGCAGCGTCGGGGATCATGAGGGCTACACCTTC	CASSVGDHEGYTF
TRBV7-8	.	TRBJ2-3	.	TGTGCCAGCAGCCCCTATGGCGTCAGGGGGGTCACAGATACGCAGTATTTT	CASSPYGVRGVTDTQYF
TRBV7-9	few	TRBJ2-1	TRBD1	TGTGCCAGCAGCGCGATCGGGACAGGGGTACTAGAGCAGTTCTTC	CASSAIGTGVLEQFF
TRBV28	.	TRBJ1-2	TRBD1	TGTGCCAGCAGTTCGGCGCAGGGGGCGCCGTATGGCTACACCTTC	CASSSAQGAPYGYTF
TRBV4-2	few	TRBJ1-1	TRBD1	TGTGCCAGCAGCCAAGTGAAGGGACAGGGGGTCGACACTGAAGCTTTCTTT	CASSQVKGQGVDTEAFF
TRBV20-1	.	TRBJ2-5	.	TGCAGCCCTGACAGACAAGAGACCCAGTACTTC	CSPDRQETQYF
TRBV11-2	few	TRBJ2-3	TRBD2	TGTGCCAGCAGCTTAGTTCTGTGGACTAGCGGGGTTACGCAGTATTTT	CASSLVLWTSGVTQYF
TRBV15	.	TRBJ2-7	TRBD1	TGTGCCACCAGCAGAGTCCTGACAGGGATTTCCTACGAGCAGTACTTC	CATSRVLTGISYEQYF
TRBV7-2	few	TRBJ1-2	.	TGTGCCAGCAGCTTAGTTCTTTCTCATGGCTACACCTTC	CASSLVLSHGYTF
TRBV6-1	.	TRBJ1-2	.	TGTGCCAGCAGTGTATTTTCCCGGGGGAATTATGGCTACACCTTC	CASSVFSRGNYGYTF
TRBV5-5	.	TRBJ1-1	.	TGTGCCAGCAGCTTCGTGGGCTACACTGAAGCTTTCTTT	CASSFVGYTEAFF
TRBV9	.	TRBJ2-5	TRBD2	TGTGCCAGCAGCGTAGGCCGACGGCGGGCTAGCGGAGAAGAGACCCAGTACTTC	CASSVGRRRASGEETQYF
TRBV19	.	TRBJ1-5	.	TGTGCCAGTAGTAGCCGGCAGGGGCTAGATCAGCCCCAGCATTTT	CASSSRQGLDQPQHF
TRBV28	few	TRBJ2-5	.	TGTGCCAGCACCCCTGACGGGATCCTGTACCAAGAGACCCAGTACTTC	CASTPDGILYQETQYF
TRBV21-1	.	TRBJ2-1	.	TGTGCCAGCAGAAAGTACCGGGACAGGGACAATGAGCAGTTCTTC	CASRKYRDRDNEQFF
TRBV28	.	TRBJ2-7	.	TGTGCCAGCAGTTTGCTCAGTGGCTACGAGCAGTACTTC	CASSLLSGYEQYF
TRBV4-2	.	TRBJ2-1	TRBD1	TGTGCCAGCAGCCAACTTGGGGACAGGGGGTACCACAATGAGCAGTTCTTC	CASSQLGDRGYHNEQFF
TRBV6-1	.	TRBJ1-4	.	TGTGCCAGCAGTGAAGGGACTTTAGGTGAAAAACTGTTTTTT	CASSEGTLGEKLFF
TRBV5-1	few	TRBJ2-2	.	TGCGCCAGCAGCTTGGACGTGGTAGCCTTGGGCACCGGGGAGCTGTTTTTT	CASSLDVVALGTGELFF
TRBV5-1	few	TRBJ2-7	.	TGCGCCAGCAGCTTGGGGGGGCACGAGCAGTACTTC	CASSLGGHEQYF
TRBV27	few	TRBJ1-1	TRBD1	TGTGCCAGCAGTTTTTCAGGACAGGGTGAAGCTTTCTTT	CASSFSGQGEAFF
TRBV5-5	.	TRBJ2-7	TRBD1	TGTGCCAGCAGCTACCCGGGACAGGGGACCCACGAGCAGTACTTC	CASSYPGQGTHEQYF